This record looks at one TCR beta chain sequence and its context. The sample is drawn from a study of blood T cell repertoires in COVID-19. Study overall: Material from acute and convalescent COVID-19 was sourced from the United States, Italy and Spain.

This CDR3 has 19 amino acids. V gave up 1 base and J gave up 4 bases; unmatched junction bases: 15. CDR1 and CDR2 from the germline V gene are SGHAT and FQNNGV. Only in-frame clones appear in the TCRdb table, and some are missing; sequencing was by immunoSEQ multiplex PCR. The sample records approximately 440,000 clones, 90% being singletons. Participant ages covered about 18 to 100 years across about two dozen US areas. The gene calls are TRBV11-2 and TRBJ1-2; 10 nucleotides match TRBD1. This TCR came from a man between 18 and 29 years old who had recovered from COVID-19. Source material: PBMCs or T cells enriched from blood (not recorded which). The CDR3 here is CASSLVLSLTGGDLYGYTF. The CDR3 bases are TGTGCCAGCAGCTTAGTATTATCCCTGACAGGGGGCGACCTCTATGGCTACACCTTC.